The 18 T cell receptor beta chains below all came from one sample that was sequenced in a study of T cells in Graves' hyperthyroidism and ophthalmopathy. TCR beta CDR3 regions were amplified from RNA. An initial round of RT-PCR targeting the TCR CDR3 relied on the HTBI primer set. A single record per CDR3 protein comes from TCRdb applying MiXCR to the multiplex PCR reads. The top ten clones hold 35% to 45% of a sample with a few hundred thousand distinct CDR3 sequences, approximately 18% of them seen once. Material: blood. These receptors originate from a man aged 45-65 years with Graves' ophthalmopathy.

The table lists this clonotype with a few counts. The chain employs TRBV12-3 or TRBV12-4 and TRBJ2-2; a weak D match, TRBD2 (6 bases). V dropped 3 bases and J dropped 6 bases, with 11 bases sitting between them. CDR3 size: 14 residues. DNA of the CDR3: TGTGCCAGCAGTTTGAAGGAGGGCGCCGGGGAGCTGTTTTTT. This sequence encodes CASSLKEGAGELFF.

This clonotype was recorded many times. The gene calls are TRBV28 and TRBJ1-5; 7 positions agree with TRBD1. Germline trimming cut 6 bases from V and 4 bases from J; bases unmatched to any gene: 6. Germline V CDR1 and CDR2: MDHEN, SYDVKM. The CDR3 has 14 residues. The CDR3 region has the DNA TGTGCCAGCAGGCCGACAGGGCCAAATCAGCCCCAGCATTTT. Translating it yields CASRPTGPNQPQHF. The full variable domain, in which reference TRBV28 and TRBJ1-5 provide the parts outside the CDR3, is DVKVTQSSRYLVKRTGEKVFLECVQDMDHENMFWYRQDPGLGLRLIYFSYDVKMKEKGDIPEGYSVSREKKERFSLILESASTNQTSMYLCASRPTGPNQPQHFGDGTRLSIL.

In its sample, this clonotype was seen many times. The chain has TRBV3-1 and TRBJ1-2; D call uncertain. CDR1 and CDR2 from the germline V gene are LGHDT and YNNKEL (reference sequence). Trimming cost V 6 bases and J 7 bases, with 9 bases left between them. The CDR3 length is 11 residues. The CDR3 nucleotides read TGTGCCAGCAGTAATAAGGGTGGCTACACCTTC. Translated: CASSNKGGYTF.

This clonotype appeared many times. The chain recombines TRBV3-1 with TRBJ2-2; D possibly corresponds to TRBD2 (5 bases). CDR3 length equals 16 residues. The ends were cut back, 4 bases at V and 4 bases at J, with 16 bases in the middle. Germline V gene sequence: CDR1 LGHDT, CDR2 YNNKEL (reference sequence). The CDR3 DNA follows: TGTGCCAGCAGCCCATGGCCCAAGGCGGGCACCGGGGAGCTGTTTTTT. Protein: CASSPWPKAGTGELFF.

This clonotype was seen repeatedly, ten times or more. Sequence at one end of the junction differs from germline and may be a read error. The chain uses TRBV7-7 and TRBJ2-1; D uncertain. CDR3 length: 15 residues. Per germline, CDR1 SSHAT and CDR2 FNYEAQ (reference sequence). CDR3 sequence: CASSLAKETYNEQFF. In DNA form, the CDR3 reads TGTGCTAGCAGCTTAGCCAAGGAGACCTACAATGAGCAGTTCTTC. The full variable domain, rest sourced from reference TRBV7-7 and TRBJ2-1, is GAGVSQSPRYKVTKRGQDVTLRCDPISSHATLYWYQQALGQGPEFLTYFNYEAQPDKSGLPSDRFSAERPEGSISTLTIQRTEQRDSAMYRCASSLAKETYNEQFFGPGTRLTVL.

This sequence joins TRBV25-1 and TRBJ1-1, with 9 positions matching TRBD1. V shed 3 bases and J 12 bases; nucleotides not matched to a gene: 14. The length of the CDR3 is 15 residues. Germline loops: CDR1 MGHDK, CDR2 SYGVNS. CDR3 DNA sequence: TGTGCCAGCAGTGAGCACCGCCCCGGGACAGGGAAAACTTTCTTT. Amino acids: CASSEHRPGTGKTFF.

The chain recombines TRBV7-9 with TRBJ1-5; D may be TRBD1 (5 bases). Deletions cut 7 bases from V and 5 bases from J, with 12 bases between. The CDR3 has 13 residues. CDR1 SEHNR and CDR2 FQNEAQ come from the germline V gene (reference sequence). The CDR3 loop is CASTSGPHQPQHF. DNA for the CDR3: TGTGCCAGCACATCGGGACCCCATCAGCCCCAGCATTTT.

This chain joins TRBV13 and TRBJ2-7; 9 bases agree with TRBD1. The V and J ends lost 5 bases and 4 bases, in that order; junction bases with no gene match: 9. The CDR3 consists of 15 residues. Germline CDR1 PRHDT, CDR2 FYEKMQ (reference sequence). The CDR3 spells CASSISTGGIYEQYF. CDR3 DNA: TGTGCCAGCAGCATCTCGACAGGGGGAATTTACGAGCAGTACTTC.

CDR3 amino acids: CARRHREVVQGTQYF. CDR3 coding DNA: TGTGCCCGAAGACACAGGGAGGTCGTGCAGGGGACGCAGTATTTT. V and J are TRBV19 and TRBJ2-3; D possibly uses TRBD1 or TRBD2 (6 bases each). CDR1 is LNHDA, CDR2 SQIVND, per germline (reference sequence). V lost 11 bases to trimming and J lost 9 bases, with 27 bases between them. The CDR3 is 15 amino acids.

The chain's CDR3 is CASSGQDGELFF. CDR3 nucleotide sequence: TGTGCCAGCAGTGGACAGGACGGGGAGCTGTTTTTT. The J gene is TRBJ2-2, the V gene TRBV2; weak D call: TRBD1 (6 bases). Deletions cut 4 bases from V and 7 bases from J, with 7 bases between. The germline V gene has CDR1 SNHLY and CDR2 FYNNEI. The CDR3 totals 12 residues.

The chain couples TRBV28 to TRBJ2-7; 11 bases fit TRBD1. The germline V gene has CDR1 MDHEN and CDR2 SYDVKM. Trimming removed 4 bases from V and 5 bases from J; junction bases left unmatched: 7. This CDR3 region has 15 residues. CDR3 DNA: TGTGCCAGCAGTTCCCGGACAGGGGGCCCCCACGAGCAGTACTTC. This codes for CASSSRTGGPHEQYF.

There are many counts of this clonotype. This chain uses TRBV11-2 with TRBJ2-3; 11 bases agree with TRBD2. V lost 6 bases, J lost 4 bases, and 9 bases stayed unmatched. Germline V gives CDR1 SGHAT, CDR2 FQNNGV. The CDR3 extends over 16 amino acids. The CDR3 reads CASSQLAGVGADTQYF. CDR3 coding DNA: TGTGCCAGCAGTCAACTAGCGGGGGTCGGCGCAGATACGCAGTATTTT.

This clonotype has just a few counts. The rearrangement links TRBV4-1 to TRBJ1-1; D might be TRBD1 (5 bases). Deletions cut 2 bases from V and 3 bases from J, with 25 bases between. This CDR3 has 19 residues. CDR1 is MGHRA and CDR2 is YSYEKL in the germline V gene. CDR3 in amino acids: CASSQPGLRVRISDTEAFF. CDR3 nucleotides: TGCGCCAGCAGCCAACCGGGACTCAGGGTAAGGATCTCGGACACTGAAGCTTTCTTT.

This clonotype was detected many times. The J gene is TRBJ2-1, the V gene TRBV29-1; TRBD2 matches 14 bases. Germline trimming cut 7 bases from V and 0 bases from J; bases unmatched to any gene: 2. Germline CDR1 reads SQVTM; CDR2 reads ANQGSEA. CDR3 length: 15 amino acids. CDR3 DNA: TGCAGCGCTGGACTAGCGGGAGGCTCCTACAATGAGCAGTTCTTC. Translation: CSAGLAGGSYNEQFF.

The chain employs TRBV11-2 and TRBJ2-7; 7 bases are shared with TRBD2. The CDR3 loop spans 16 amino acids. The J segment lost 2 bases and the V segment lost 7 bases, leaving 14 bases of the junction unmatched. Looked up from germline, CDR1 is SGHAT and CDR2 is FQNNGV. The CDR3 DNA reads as TGTGCCAGCACCACATCCGTCCAGCGGGGCCCCTACGAGCAGTACTTC. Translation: CASTTSVQRGPYEQYF.

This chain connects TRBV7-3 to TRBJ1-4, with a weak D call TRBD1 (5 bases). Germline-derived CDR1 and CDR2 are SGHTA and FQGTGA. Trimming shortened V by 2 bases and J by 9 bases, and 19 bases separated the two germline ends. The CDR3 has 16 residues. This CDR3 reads CASSLGQGEVPKKLFF. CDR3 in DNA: TGTGCCAGCAGCTTAGGACAAGGGGAGGTTCCGAAAAAACTGTTTTTT.

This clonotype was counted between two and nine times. CDR3 sequence (DNA): TGTGCCAGCAGCTGGATTGACAGGGCACTAACTGAAGCTTTCTTT. Encoded protein: CASSWIDRALTEAFF. The rearrangement links TRBV5-6 to TRBJ1-1, with 7 bases aligning to TRBD1. V lost 3 bases to trimming and J lost 5 bases; unmatched junction nucleotides: 10. CDR1 and CDR2 from the germline V gene are SGHDT and YYEEEE. The CDR3 sequence is 15 residues long.

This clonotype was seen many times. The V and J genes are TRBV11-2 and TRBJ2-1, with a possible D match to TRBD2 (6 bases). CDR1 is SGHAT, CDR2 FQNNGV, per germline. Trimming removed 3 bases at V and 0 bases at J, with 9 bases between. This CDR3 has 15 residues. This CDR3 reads CASSFRLVSYNEQFF. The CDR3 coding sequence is TGTGCCAGCAGCTTCCGACTAGTCTCCTACAATGAGCAGTTCTTC. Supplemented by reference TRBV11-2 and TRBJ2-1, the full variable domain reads EAGVAQSPRYKIIEKRQSVAFWCNPISGHATLYWYQQILGQGPKLLIQFQNNGVVDDSQLPKDRFSAERLKGVDSTLKIQPAKLEDSAVYLCASSFRLVSYNEQFFGPGTRLTVL.